These 14 T cell receptor beta chains came from one sample sequenced in a study of T cell repertoires in cytomegalovirus infection (dated by TCRdb to about 2019). The sample was run on an Illumina HiSeq 1500. The raw public reads went through TCRdb reprocessing: fastp at Q25, MiXCR clone calling, in-frame beta chains kept. Rows matching on CDR3 protein sequence are summarized as one entry with the most common DNA and genes. The sample includes fewer than 250,000 distinct CDR3 sequences, with approximately 13% observed a single time. The leading ten clones occupy 1.5% to 2% of the sample. Sequencing was performed on PBMCs. These receptors came from a human donor in good health (CMV status not recorded). Some clones in this sample may be carry-over from other donors' samples.

This clonotype has a handful of counts. V usage is TRBV2 and J usage is TRBJ1-6, with 7 bases fitting TRBD1. The CDR3 consists of 17 residues. Germline assignment: CDR1 SNHLY and CDR2 FYNNEI. V was pared by 6 bases and J by 0 bases, with 8 bases of the junction left unmatched. The CDR3 DNA follows: TGTGCCAGCAGGGCCCCACAGGGGAGCTCCTATAATTCACCCCTCCACTTT. Translated: CASRAPQGSSYNSPLHF. Full variable domain (outside the CDR3, taken from reference TRBV2 and TRBJ1-6): EPEVTQTPSHQVTQMGQEVILRCVPISNHLYFYWYRQILGQKVEFLVSFYNNEISEKSEIFDDQFSVERPDGSNFTLKIRSTKLEDSAMYFCASRAPQGSSYNSPLHFGNGTRLTVT.

This clonotype has only a few counts. This chain joins TRBV20-1 and TRBJ2-7; possibly TRBD2 for D (7 bases). The V gene's germline CDR1 is DFQATT and CDR2 SNEGSKA (reference sequence). The CDR3 spans 13 residues. The V end lost 6 bases, the J end lost 5 bases, and 17 bases lay between the germline ends. Here the CDR3 reads CSAKGGGVHEQYF. The DNA of the CDR3 is TGCAGTGCCAAGGGGGGGGGAGTCCACGAGCAGTACTTC.

This clonotype was observed many times. The V call is TRBV19, the J call TRBJ2-6; D is perhaps TRBD1 (6 bases). Trimming removed 3 bases at V and 2 bases at J, with 8 bases between. Germline V CDR1 and CDR2: LNHDA, SQIVND (reference sequence). CDR3 size: 15 residues. The CDR3 spells CASSIRTAGANVLTF. For the CDR3, the DNA is TGTGCCAGTAGTATCAGGACAGCTGGGGCCAACGTCCTGACTTTC.

This clonotype was recorded at least ten times. V gene TRBV7-7 combines with J gene TRBJ2-3; 8 bases map to TRBD2. This CDR3 has 16 amino acids. V was clipped by 1 base and J by 6 bases; unmatched bases: 9. Germline V CDR1 and CDR2: SSHAT, FNYEAQ (reference sequence). CDR3 residues: CASSLVPGGNRDTQYF. The DNA of the CDR3 is TGTGCCAGCAGCTTAGTCCCGGGAGGGAACCGGGATACGCAGTATTTT.

This clonotype has only a few counts. This sequence joins TRBV20-1 and TRBJ2-7, with D perhaps matching TRBD2 (6 bases). V lost 0 bases and J 2 bases, leaving 8 bases between the germline ends. This CDR3 has 13 amino acids. Per germline, CDR1 DFQATT and CDR2 SNEGSKA (reference sequence). CDR3 nucleotides: TGCAGTGCTAGAGATTCGGGAGCCTACGAGCAGTACTTC. Protein: CSARDSGAYEQYF.

This clonotype was counted between two and nine times. This sequence joins TRBV11-2 and TRBJ2-7; D ambiguous. CDR1 is SGHAT, CDR2 FQNNGV, per germline. The CDR3 extends over 16 amino acids. V gave up 0 bases and J gave up 2 bases, with 14 bases separating them. DNA for the CDR3: TGTGCCAGCAGCTTAGAGTCCCGCGGAGCAACCTACGAGCAGTACTTC. It translates to CASSLESRGATYEQYF.

The chain is built from TRBV13 and TRBJ2-7; D gene unclear. With 5 bases removed from V and 3 bases from J, the gap between germline ends came to 17 bases. This CDR3 has 15 residues. Germline assignment: CDR1 PRHDT and CDR2 FYEKMQ (reference sequence). This chain's CDR3 is CASSRRSGLLYEQYF. For the CDR3, the DNA is TGTGCCAGCAGCCGTCGGAGTGGGCTACTCTACGAGCAGTACTTC. The full variable domain, completed using reference TRBV13 and TRBJ2-7, is AAGVIQSPRHLIKEKRETATLKCYPIPRHDTVYWYQQGPGQDPQFLISFYEKMQSDKGSIPDRFSAQQFSDYHSELNMSSLELGDSALYFCASSRRSGLLYEQYFGPGTRLTVT.

This clonotype was detected many times. This chain links TRBV7-8 with TRBJ2-3; TRBD1 agrees at 8 bases. Germline CDR1 SGHVS, CDR2 FQNEAQ. V trimming: 5 bases; J trimming: 3 bases; junction bases outside the gene matches: 10. This CDR3 comprises 16 residues. CDR3 DNA sequence: TGTGCCAGCAGCACTCGGACAGGGCAGGGGACAGATACGCAGTATTTT. Protein product: CASSTRTGQGTDTQYF.

The V gene is TRBV4-3, the J gene TRBJ1-2; D is undetermined. This CDR3 spans 12 amino acids. Germline-derived CDR1 and CDR2 are LGHNA and YSLEER. Trimming shortened V by 0 bases and J by 7 bases, and 6 bases separated the two germline ends. The CDR3 is CASSQESFGYTF. The CDR3 nucleotides are TGCGCCAGCAGCCAAGAGAGTTTTGGCTACACCTTC.

In this sample, this clonotype turned up many times. The V and J genes are TRBV6-2 or TRBV6-3 and TRBJ2-3, with a possible D match to TRBD1 (6 bases). V gave up 5 bases and J gave up 4 bases, with 13 bases separating them. The germline CDR1 and CDR2 sequences are MNHEY and SVGEGT. The CDR3 is 14 amino acids. The chain's CDR3 is CASSPPDRPDTQYF. Written as DNA, the CDR3 is TGTGCCAGCAGTCCTCCAGACAGGCCAGATACGCAGTATTTT.

The chain employs TRBV5-1 and TRBJ2-2; 7 nucleotides line up with TRBD1. The CDR3 runs to 16 residues. V dropped 4 bases and J dropped 1; count of bases not matched to a gene: 7. CDR1 SGHRS and CDR2 YFSETQ come from the germline V gene. CDR3 DNA sequence: TGCGCCAGCAGCAGCCGGACAGGCGAGAACACCGGGGAGCTGTTTTTT. Protein: CASSSRTGENTGELFF.

The table lists this clonotype with many counts. The chain carries TRBV7-2 and TRBJ2-1; unclear D gene. The CDR3 sequence is 15 residues long. Germline CDR1 SGHTA, CDR2 FQGNSA. V dropped 1 base and J dropped 0 bases, with 7 bases sitting between them. The CDR3 loop is CASSLVSHSYNEQFF. CDR3 sequence (DNA): TGTGCCAGCAGCTTAGTCTCCCACTCCTACAATGAGCAGTTCTTC.

This clonotype showed up just a few times. The gene calls are TRBV20-1 and TRBJ1-4; D may be TRBD1 (5 bases). CDR3 size: 14 residues. V was trimmed by 2 bases and J by 7 bases, leaving 14 bases between them. The germline gives CDR1 DFQATT, CDR2 SNEGSKA (reference sequence). CDR3 bases: TGCAGTGCTAGAACCGGGAGGGACCCTGAAAAACTGTTTTTT. Protein product: CSARTGRDPEKLFF.

This clonotype appeared many times. The CDR3 loop is CASSFGLAGGKGEQYF. CDR3 nucleotides: TGTGCCAGCAGCTTCGGACTAGCGGGAGGCAAGGGCGAGCAGTACTTC. V is TRBV7-2 and J is TRBJ2-7, with TRBD2 identical over 14 bases. This CDR3 region has 16 residues. V dropped 3 bases and J dropped 6; count of bases not matched to a gene: 7. CDR1 and CDR2 from the germline V gene are SGHTA and FQGNSA.